The subject of this entry is one T cell receptor (beta chain). The data were obtained in a study of blood T cell repertoires in COVID-19. Study overall: The cDNA or gDNA used as material had been derived from T cells, B-cell-depleted T cells, or PBMCs.

Germline-derived CDR1 and CDR2 are LNHDA and SQIVND (reference sequence). This CDR3 contains 14 residues. Trimming at V came to 4 bases and at J to 4 bases, leaving 6 bases not matched to a gene. Original processing notes: Reference gene primers were amplified, and this amplification served to estimate nucleated cell counts. The repertoire was sequenced with immunoSEQ multiplex PCR; TCRdb's copy has only in-frame clones and lacks some. D and trimming were read from the DNA, whereas the V and J calls and clone size are those reported in that table. The sample includes 200,000 to 300,000 clones, 70% to 85% of them seen just once.

The gene calls are TRBV19 and TRBJ2-5; 7 bases align to TRBD1. The sequencing input was peripheral blood. This TCR was recovered from a man aged 40-49 years who had recovered from COVID-19. In nucleotides, the CDR3 is TGTGCCAGTAGTAACCGTAAGGGGGCAGAGACCCAGTACTTC. Translation gives CASSNRKGAETQYF.